This TCR beta chain was found in a study of T-cell reconstitution after alpha-beta-depleted transplantation in children. Points from the study as a whole: From surviving recipient T cells and thymic progenitors came the high day-60 TCRbeta diversity observed in some patients. Several hundred rapidly expanded clones from non-depleted graft cells reportedly supplied alpha-beta T cells about two months post-transplant. Newly generated T cells supplied most T-cell counts and diversity one year post-transplant.

Regarding this clonotype: The antigen remains undetermined. Because the CDR3's place on the DNA is in doubt, the DNA is left out and the CDR3 is given as listed by TCRdb.

For TCRbeta, the library was prepared with unique molecular identifiers. TCRdb re-analysed the PCR reads in MiXCR, keeping a single row per CDR3 protein. The sample includes about 600,000 distinct CDR3 sequences, roughly 23% of them seen just once. Here the sequenced sample was PBMCs, mostly from graft donor cells, taken 360 days after TCRalphabeta/CD19-depleted stem cell transplant. The clonotype comes from a boy under two years old who had a stem cell transplant for acute myeloid leukemia, so the T cells may come from the graft donor.

CDR3 residues: CASSMGVGVGNQPQHF. The gene calls are TRBV21-1 and TRBJ1-5; TRBD1 is the table's D call, not checked against the DNA. TRBV21-1 is marked as a pseudogene. With termini counted, the CDR3 has 16 amino acids.